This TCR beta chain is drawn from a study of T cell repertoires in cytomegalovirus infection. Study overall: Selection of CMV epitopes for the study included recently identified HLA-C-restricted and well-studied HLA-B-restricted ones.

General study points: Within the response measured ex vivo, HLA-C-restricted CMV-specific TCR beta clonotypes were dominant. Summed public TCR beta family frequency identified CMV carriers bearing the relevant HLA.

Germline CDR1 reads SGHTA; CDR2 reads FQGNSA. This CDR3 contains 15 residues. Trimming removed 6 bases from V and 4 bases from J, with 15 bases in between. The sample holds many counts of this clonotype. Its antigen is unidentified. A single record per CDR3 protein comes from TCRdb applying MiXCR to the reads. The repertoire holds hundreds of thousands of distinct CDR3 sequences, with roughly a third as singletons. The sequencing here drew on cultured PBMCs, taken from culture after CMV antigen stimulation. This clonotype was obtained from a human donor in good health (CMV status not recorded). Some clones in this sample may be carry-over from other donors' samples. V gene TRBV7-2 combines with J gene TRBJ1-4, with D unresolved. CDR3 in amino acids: CASSLRGGLNEKLFF. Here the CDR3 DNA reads TGTGCCAGCAGTCTCCGGGGAGGGCTTAATGAAAAACTGTTTTTT.